This TCR beta chain was observed in a study of blood T cell repertoires in COVID-19. Germline CDR1 and CDR2: LGHNT and FRNRAP. CDR3 length equals 12 residues. The method was immunoSEQ multiplex PCR; TCRdb's version includes in-frame clones alone and lacks a portion of them. The repertoire holds 50,000 to 70,000 clones, with 75% to 95% as singletons. Note on this clone: Compared with germline, one end of the junction differs, possibly owing to a read error.

V gene TRBV12-5 combines with J gene TRBJ2-1; TRBD2 agrees at 7 bases. Sequenced input: peripheral blood. This receptor was taken from a woman of 80 years or more with active COVID-19. As DNA, the CDR3 is TGTGCTAGTGGTTTGGGCGAGCGGGACCAGCTCTTC. This gives the protein CASGLGERDQLF.